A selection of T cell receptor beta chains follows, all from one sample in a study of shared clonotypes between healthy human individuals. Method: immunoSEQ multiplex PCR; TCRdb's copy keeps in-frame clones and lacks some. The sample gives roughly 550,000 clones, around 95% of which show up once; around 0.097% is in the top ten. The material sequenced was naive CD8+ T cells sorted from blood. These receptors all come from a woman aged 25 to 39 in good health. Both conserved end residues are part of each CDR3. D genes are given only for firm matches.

CASSAQGEPTYEQYF	TGTGCCAGCAGCGCACAGGGAGAACCGACCTACGAGCAGTACTTC	TRBV9	-	TRBJ2-7	15
CASSVEATSGTDTQYF	TGTGCCAGCAGCGTAGAGGCGACTAGCGGCACAGATACGCAGTATTTT	TRBV9	TRBD2	TRBJ2-3	16
CASISGGLSTGELFF	TGTGCCAGCATATCAGGGGGCTTAAGCACCGGGGAGCTGTTTTTT	TRBV2	TRBD1	TRBJ2-2	15
CASNLIWAEQYF	TGTGCCAGCAACTTGATCTGGGCCGAGCAGTACTTC	TRBV5-8	-	TRBJ2-7	12
CASSLSQGQHNEQFF	TGCGCCAGCAGCTTGAGCCAAGGACAACACAATGAGCAGTTCTTC	TRBV5-1	-	TRBJ2-1	15
CASSYGLSYEQYF	TGTGCCAGCAGTTACGGGCTCTCCTACGAGCAGTACTTC	TRBV6-5	-	TRBJ2-7	13
CASSLVPGGEQYF	TGTGCCAGCAGCTTGGTTCCAGGGGGTGAGCAGTACTTC	TRBV5-5	TRBD1	TRBJ2-7	13
CASSQVEIGRAGEQFF	TGTGCCAGCAGCCAAGTAGAGATCGGGAGGGCCGGTGAGCAGTTCTTC	TRBV14	TRBD2	TRBJ2-1	16
CASSLKVGTGRLGNTIYF	TGCGCCAGCAGCTTGAAGGTTGGGACAGGCCGCCTTGGAAACACCATATATTTT	TRBV5-1	TRBD1	TRBJ1-3	18
CSGYDVETQYF	TGCAGTGGGTATGACGTTGAGACCCAGTACTTC	TRBV20-1	-	TRBJ2-5	11
CASSLVAGQTDTQYF	TGTGCCAGCAGCTTGGTTGCGGGACAGACAGATACGCAGTATTTT	TRBV5-8	-	TRBJ2-3	15
CASRTTQDRNEKLFF	TGTGCCAGCAGAACCACCCAAGACAGGAATGAAAAACTGTTTTTT	TRBV13	-	TRBJ1-4	15
CASTGSNNEKLFF	TGTGCCAGCACGGGTTCGAATAATGAAAAACTGTTTTTT	TRBV7-9	-	TRBJ1-4	13
CASSRTGAFEQYF	TGTGCCAGCAGCCGGACTGGGGCTTTCGAGCAGTACTTC	TRBV27	-	TRBJ2-7	13
CASSFLKGDPPQYF	TGTGCCAGCAGCTTTCTAAAGGGAGATCCCCCGCAGTATTTT	TRBV11-2	-	TRBJ2-3	14
CASSIAILGTDTQYF	TGTGCCAGCAGCATTGCCATCCTCGGCACAGATACGCAGTATTTT	TRBV28	-	TRBJ2-3	15
CASSPRYQETQYF	TGTGCCAGCAGCCCCCGCTACCAAGAGACCCAGTACTTC	TRBV9	-	TRBJ2-5	13
CASSSYVNEQFF	TGTGCCAGCAGTTCCTATGTCAATGAGCAGTTCTTC	TRBV28	-	TRBJ2-1	12
CASSPTGGGNEKLFF	TGTGCCAGCAGCCCTACCGGGGGGGGTAATGAAAAACTGTTTTTT	TRBV11-2	-	TRBJ1-4	15
CASSRREPGNTIYF	TGTGCCAGCAGCCGCAGGGAACCTGGAAACACCATATATTTT	TRBV27	-	TRBJ1-3	14